The source of this T cell receptor (beta chain) is a study of response to subunit inactivated influenza vaccine. As regards this clonotype: Its cognate antigen is unknown.

TCRdb independently ran MiXCR on the RT-PCR reads; one entry per CDR3 protein. The data contain about 700,000 distinct CDR3 sequences, approximately 15% of them singletons. Germline lookup yields CDR1 MNHNS and CDR2 SASEGT. This CDR3 spans 15 amino acids. V dropped 5 bases and J dropped 5; count of bases not matched to a gene: 9. Study-wide results and limits: The authors suggested that every seasonal influenza vaccination recruits few new T cells.

This clonotype was obtained from a man aged 45-60 years who received an inactivated influenza vaccine. The chain couples TRBV6-1 to TRBJ2-7, with 10 bases aligning to TRBD1. This specimen consisted of PBMCs from blood, obtained roughly 2 weeks before vaccination. The CDR3 sequence: CASSPFGTGVNEQYF. DNA of the CDR3: TGTGCCAGCAGTCCCTTCGGGACAGGGGTCAACGAGCAGTACTTC.